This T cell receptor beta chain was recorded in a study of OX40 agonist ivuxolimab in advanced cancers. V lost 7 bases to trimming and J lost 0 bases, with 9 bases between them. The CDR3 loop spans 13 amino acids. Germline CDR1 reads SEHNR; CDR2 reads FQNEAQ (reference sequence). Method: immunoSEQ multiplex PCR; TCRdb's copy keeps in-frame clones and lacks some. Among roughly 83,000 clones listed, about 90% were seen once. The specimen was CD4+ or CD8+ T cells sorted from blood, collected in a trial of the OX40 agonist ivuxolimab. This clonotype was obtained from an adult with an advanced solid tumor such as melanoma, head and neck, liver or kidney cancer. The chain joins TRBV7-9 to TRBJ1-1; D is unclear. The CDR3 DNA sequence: TGTGCCAGCATCAATGCTATGAACACTGAAGCTTTCTTT. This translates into CASINAMNTEAFF.